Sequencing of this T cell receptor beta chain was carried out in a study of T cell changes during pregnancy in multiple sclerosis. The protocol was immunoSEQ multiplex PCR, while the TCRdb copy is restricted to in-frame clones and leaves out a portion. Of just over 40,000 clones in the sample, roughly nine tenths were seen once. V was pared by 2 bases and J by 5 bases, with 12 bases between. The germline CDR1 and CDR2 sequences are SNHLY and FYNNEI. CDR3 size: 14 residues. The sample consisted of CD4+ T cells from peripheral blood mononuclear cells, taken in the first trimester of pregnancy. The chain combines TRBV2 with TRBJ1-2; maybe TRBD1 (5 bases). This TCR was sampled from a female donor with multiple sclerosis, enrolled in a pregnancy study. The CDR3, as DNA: TGTGCCAGCAGTGAACTGGGCGGGGGGTATGGCTACACCTTC. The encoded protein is CASSELGGGYGYTF.